Listed here are 30 T cell receptor beta chains from one sample, sequenced in a study of T cells after somatic rescue of genetic block. The data were produced by immunoSEQ multiplex PCR, yet TCRdb's version contains in-frame clones alone and is incomplete. The sample yields 10,000 to 15,000 clones, 73% seen once. Sequenced material: peripheral blood mononuclear cells (PBMCs). The origin of the receptors is a boy aged 5-17 years.

This clone was found a few times. The chain joins TRBV19 to TRBJ2-3; no clear D gene. Trimming cost V 1 base and J 4 bases, with 9 bases left between them. This CDR3 region has 14 residues. Germline V gene data show CDR1 as LNHDA and CDR2 as SQIVND (reference sequence). The chain's CDR3 is CASSIGRGADTQYF. The CDR3 region has the DNA TGTGCCAGTAGTATAGGAAGAGGAGCAGATACGCAGTATTTT. The complete variable domain, with remaining parts taken from reference TRBV19 and TRBJ2-3, reads DGGITQSPKYLFRKEGQNVTLSCEQNLNHDAMYWYRQDPGQGLRLIYYSQIVNDFQKGDIAEGYSVSREKKESFPLTVTSAQKNPTAFYLCASSIGRGADTQYFGPGTRLTVL.

V is TRBV7-8 and J is TRBJ2-5; 10 bases map to TRBD1. This CDR3 region has 15 residues. With 5 bases clipped from V and 4 bases from J, the junction kept 7 bases outside the gene matches. The V gene's germline CDR1 is SGHVS and CDR2 FQNEAQ. DNA for the CDR3: TGTGCCAGCAGCGCCGGGACAGGGGATAGAGAGACCCAGTACTTC. It is translated as CASSAGTGDRETQYF.

In this sample, this clone is medium-sized. CDR3 sequence reads: CASSLWDRGNTEAFF. The CDR3 nucleotides are TGTGCCAGCAGTTTATGGGACAGGGGGAACACTGAAGCTTTCTTT. The chain has TRBV28 and TRBJ1-1, with 9 positions matching TRBD1. Losses at the gene ends were 0 bases for V and 1 base for J; bases not matched to a gene: 0. From germline, CDR1 is MDHEN and CDR2 SYDVKM. The CDR3 covers 15 residues.

The chain employs TRBV2 and TRBJ2-1, with TRBD1 identical over 7 bases. CDR1 is SNHLY and CDR2 is FYNNEI in the germline V gene. Trimming removed 10 bases from V and 3 bases from J; junction bases left unmatched: 6. The CDR3 runs to 13 residues. CDR3 bases: TGTGCCATCCTACAGGGGAACTACAATGAGCAGTTCTTC. Translated: CAILQGNYNEQFF.

The rearrangement joins TRBV2 to TRBJ1-1; TRBD1 aligns across 8 bases. The trim removed 6 bases at V and 3 bases at J, leaving 3 bases unmatched. From germline, CDR1 is SNHLY and CDR2 FYNNEI. The CDR3 loop spans 13 amino acids. The CDR3 region is CASRDRVDTEAFF. CDR3 nucleotide sequence: TGTGCCAGCAGGGACAGGGTGGACACTGAAGCTTTCTTT.

The V and J genes are TRBV10-3 and TRBJ2-1; 8 positions match TRBD2. Germline V gene sequence: CDR1 ENHRY, CDR2 SYGVKD. CDR3 size: 16 residues. V trimming: 6 bases; J trimming: 3 bases; junction bases outside the gene matches: 10. The CDR3 loop reads CAISGRGAIVYNEQFF. CDR3 sequence (DNA): TGTGCCATCAGCGGGAGGGGGGCTATTGTCTACAATGAGCAGTTCTTC.

V and J are TRBV5-1 and TRBJ2-5, with D possibly TRBD1 on 5 matching bases. In germline, CDR1 is SGHRS, CDR2 YFSETQ. Trimming cost V 4 bases and J 4 bases, with 14 bases left between them. CDR3 size: 14 residues. CDR3 sequence (DNA): TGCGCCAGCAGCCCGGACAAGGGGTTAGAGACCCAGTACTTC. It yields the protein CASSPDKGLETQYF. The full variable domain, its missing parts supplied by reference TRBV5-1 and TRBJ2-5, is KAGVTQTPRYLIKTRGQQVTLSCSPISGHRSVSWYQQTPGQGLQFLFEYFSETQRNKGNFPGRFSGRQFSNSRSEMNVSTLELGDSALYLCASSPDKGLETQYFGPGTRLLVL.

This chain connects TRBV7-3 to TRBJ2-3; a weak D match, TRBD1 (5 bases). CDR3 size: 15 residues. The germline V gene has CDR1 SGHTA and CDR2 FQGTGA. Between the trimmed V and J ends, which lost 0 bases and 3 bases, there was a span of 10 bases. In nucleotides, the CDR3 is TGTGCCAGCAGCTTAACTGGGAAGGGGACAGATACGCAGTATTTT. It specifies CASSLTGKGTDTQYF.

V gene TRBV7-6 combines with J gene TRBJ1-3; D gene uncertain. V lost 5 bases and J 6 bases, leaving 17 bases between the germline ends. This CDR3 has 15 amino acids. The germline gives CDR1 SGHVS, CDR2 FNYEAQ. DNA of the CDR3: TGTGCCAGCAGCCCCGCGTTGGCAGATCTAAACACCATATATTTT. Encoded protein: CASSPALADLNTIYF.

The V and J genes are TRBV7-9 and TRBJ1-1; 8 bases are shared with TRBD1. Germline V gene data show CDR1 as SEHNR and CDR2 as FQNEAQ (reference sequence). The CDR3 covers 14 residues. V gave up 5 bases and J gave up 3 bases; unmatched junction bases: 5. CDR3 sequence: CASSVGQVDTEAFF. The CDR3 nucleotides are TGTGCCAGCAGCGTGGGACAGGTGGACACTGAAGCTTTCTTT.

By share of the sample, this clone is medium-sized. This rearrangement joins TRBV6-5 to TRBJ2-2, with D possibly being TRBD2 (6 bases). Per germline, CDR1 MNHEY and CDR2 SVGAGI. The V end was cut by 3 bases, the J end by 4 bases, with 15 bases between. There are 16 residues in the CDR3. CDR3 residues: CASSYDWGVSTGELFF. The CDR3 region has the DNA TGTGCCAGCAGTTATGATTGGGGGGTCAGCACCGGGGAGCTGTTTTTT.

This clone was recorded once. The V and J genes are TRBV5-6 and TRBJ1-2; TRBD1 might be the D (5 bases). Germline-derived CDR1 and CDR2 are SGHDT and YYEEEE. The CDR3 totals 16 residues. Deletions cut 3 bases from V and 2 bases from J, with 17 bases between. The CDR3 nucleotides are TGTGCCAGCAGCTCCTTAAGACAGAGGGGAAACTATGGCTACACCTTC. Its protein product is CASSSLRQRGNYGYTF.

The chain joins TRBV18 to TRBJ1-6, with a tentative D call TRBD1 (5 bases). This CDR3 has 16 residues. Trimming cost V 3 bases and J 9 bases, with 18 bases left between them. CDR1 KGHSH and CDR2 LQKENI come from the germline V gene. DNA of the CDR3: TGTGCCAGCTCACCCCAGACCGGGACGCCGGGTTCACCCCTCCACTTT. Translated, it gives CASSPQTGTPGSPLHF.

In this sample, this clone turned up once. The chain combines TRBV6-1 with TRBJ2-2; 7 bases fit TRBD1. From germline, CDR1 is MNHNS and CDR2 SASEGT. Trimming removed 5 bases from V and 0 bases from J; junction bases left unmatched: 3. CDR3 length: 15 residues. The CDR3 sequence: CASSWGQSNTGELFF. The DNA of the CDR3 is TGTGCCAGCAGTTGGGGACAGTCGAACACCGGGGAGCTGTTTTTT.

This chain links TRBV28 with TRBJ2-7; the match to TRBD1 covers 7 bases. CDR3 length: 15 amino acids. In germline, CDR1 is MDHEN, CDR2 SYDVKM. V lost 6 bases to trimming and J lost 0 bases; unmatched junction nucleotides: 8. The CDR3 is CASRRQGPSSYEQYF. CDR3 DNA: TGTGCCAGCAGAAGACAGGGCCCCAGCTCCTACGAGCAGTACTTC. The variable domain in full, with the rest retrieved from reference TRBV28 and TRBJ2-7, is DVKVTQSSRYLVKRTGEKVFLECVQDMDHENMFWYRQDPGLGLRLIYFSYDVKMKEKGDIPEGYSVSREKKERFSLILESASTNQTSMYLCASRRQGPSSYEQYFGPGTRLTVT.

The V gene is TRBV13, the J gene TRBJ2-7; 7 bases line up with TRBD1. The length of the CDR3 is 15 residues. Germline V gives CDR1 PRHDT, CDR2 FYEKMQ (reference sequence). The V and J ends lost 4 bases and 4 bases, in that order; junction bases with no gene match: 10. As DNA, the CDR3 is TGTGCCAGCAGCTATGACGGGACAGCATTTTACGAGCAGTACTTC. This sequence encodes CASSYDGTAFYEQYF.

This clone was found a few times. The chain has TRBV6-5 and TRBJ1-3; perhaps TRBD1 as D (5 bases). V lost 2 bases to trimming and J lost 0 bases, with 11 bases between them. This CDR3 has 16 residues. CDR1 is MNHEY, CDR2 SVGAGI, per germline. The CDR3 coding sequence is TGTGCCAGCAGTTACAGCTACAGGTTCTCTGGAAACACCATATATTTT. It yields the protein CASSYSYRFSGNTIYF.

DNA of the CDR3: TGTGCCAGCAGCTTAGATCTCGGGACATTTCACACCGGGGAGCTGTTTTTT. Amino acids: CASSLDLGTFHTGELFF. The rearrangement uses TRBV11-2 and TRBJ2-2; the D gene is possibly TRBD1 (6 bases). Germline lookup yields CDR1 SGHAT and CDR2 FQNNGV. With 0 bases removed from V and 3 bases from J, the gap between germline ends came to 14 bases. The length of the CDR3 is 17 residues.

This chain connects TRBV14 to TRBJ2-7; D gene uncertain. The CDR3 extends over 12 amino acids. Germline V CDR1 and CDR2: SGHDN, FVKESK. Trimming took 4 bases from V and 3 from J, leaving 7 bases between them. CDR3 coding DNA: TGTGCCAGCAGCCCTATCGGCTACGAGCAGTACTTC. It specifies CASSPIGYEQYF.

Relative to its sample, this clone is medium-sized. The V gene is TRBV25-1, the J gene TRBJ2-7; maybe TRBD2 (5 bases). Trimming cost V 6 bases and J 7 bases, with 10 bases left between them. The germline V gene encodes CDR1 MGHDK and CDR2 SYGVNS. The CDR3 has 11 residues. CDR3 nucleotides: TGTGCCAGCAGAGCCGGGGAGGAGCAGTACTTC. Translating gives CASRAGEEQYF.

The V call is TRBV5-4, the J call TRBJ1-6, with a tentative D call TRBD1 (6 bases). This CDR3 has 14 residues. V was pared by 2 bases and J by 7 bases, with 10 bases between. Germline CDR1 and CDR2: SGHNT and YYREEE (reference sequence). The CDR3 reads CASSLQGRNSPLHF. CDR3 DNA sequence: TGTGCCAGCAGCTTACAGGGAAGGAATTCACCCCTCCACTTT. The full variable domain, with the rest looked up from reference TRBV5-4 and TRBJ1-6, is ETGVTQSPTHLIKTRGQQVTLRCSSQSGHNTVSWYQQALGQGPQFIFQYYREEENGRGNFPPRFSGLQFPNYSSELNVNALELDDSALYLCASSLQGRNSPLHFGNGTRLTVT.

The chain couples TRBV30 to TRBJ2-7; D possibly corresponds to TRBD1 (6 bases). Germline V gene data show CDR1 as GTSNPN and CDR2 as SVGIG (reference sequence). This CDR3 spans 12 amino acids. The ends were cut back, 3 bases at V and 3 bases at J, with 9 bases in the middle. In DNA, the CDR3 is TGTGCCTGGAGGAGGACAGTCTACGAGCAGTACTTC. As protein: CAWRRTVYEQYF.

In DNA, the CDR3 is TGTGCCAGCAGCTCACAGGGTGGCAATCAGCCCCAGCATTTT. Translated: CASSSQGGNQPQHF. The V call is TRBV12-1, the J call TRBJ1-5; the D call TRBD1 from the table was never checked on the DNA. TRBV12-1 is marked as a pseudogene. The CDR3 is 14 residues long.

The chain joins TRBV5-6 to TRBJ2-1; the match to TRBD1 covers 10 bases. The germline CDR1 and CDR2 sequences are SGHDT and YYEEEE. V dropped 4 bases and J dropped 4; count of bases not matched to a gene: 11. The CDR3 has 17 residues. CDR3 sequence: CASSPIRGQGGYNEQFF. The CDR3 DNA reads TGTGCCAGCAGCCCGATCCGAGGACAGGGGGGGTACAATGAGCAGTTCTTC.

V and J are TRBV9 and TRBJ2-5, with TRBD1 identical over 10 bases. J was trimmed by 5 bases and V by 2 bases; bases with no gene match: 3. There are 14 residues in the CDR3. CDR1 SGDLS and CDR2 YYNGEE come from the germline V gene. The CDR3 DNA is TGTGCCAGCAGCGTCGACAGGGGGCGGGAGACCCAGTACTTC. Translated, it gives CASSVDRGRETQYF.

This clone is deemed large. This chain links TRBV6-1 with TRBJ2-7, with a weak D call TRBD2 (5 bases). The V end lost 7 bases, the J end lost 1 base, and 14 bases lay between the germline ends. Germline V gene lookup returns CDR1 MNHNS and CDR2 SASEGT. The CDR3 runs to 14 residues. Here the CDR3 reads CASNPRDYSYEQYF. The CDR3 DNA sequence: TGTGCCAGCAACCCTCGGGATTATTCCTACGAGCAGTACTTC.

There are a few counts of this clone. The rearrangement links TRBV9 to TRBJ2-7; 9 positions match TRBD2. Trimming cost V 2 bases and J 11 bases; bases outside gene matches: 14. CDR3 length: 15 residues. Germline V gene data show CDR1 as SGDLS and CDR2 as YYNGEE. The CDR3 nucleotides are TGTGCCAGCAGCGTTCTGACTAGCGGAGGAGTAGCGGAGTACTTC. Translation gives CASSVLTSGGVAEYF. The complete variable domain, with remaining parts taken from reference TRBV9 and TRBJ2-7, reads DSGVTQTPKHLITATGQRVTLRCSPRSGDLSVYWYQQSLDQGLQFLIQYYNGEERAKGNILERFSAQQFPDLHSELNLSSLELGDSALYFCASSVLTSGGVAEYFGPGTRLTVT.

The gene calls are TRBV30 and TRBJ2-1, with 8 bases matching TRBD2. CDR3 length: 14 residues. V lost 4 bases, J lost 2 bases, and 4 bases stayed unmatched. Germline CDR1 and CDR2: GTSNPN and SVGIG (reference sequence). In DNA, the CDR3 is TGTGCCTGGAAGAAACTAGCGGCCTACAATGAGCAGTTCTTC. Protein sequence: CAWKKLAAYNEQFF.

The chain uses TRBV18 and TRBJ2-7; TRBD1 might be the D (6 bases). The CDR3 is made up of 12 amino acids. Trimming took off 4 bases at V and 7 bases at J, with 11 bases between the two ends. Germline loops: CDR1 KGHSH, CDR2 LQKENI. CDR3 DNA: TGTGCCAGCTCACTCGGACAGTCAGAGCAGTACTTC. The encoded protein is CASSLGQSEQYF.

The chain recombines TRBV27 with TRBJ1-1; TRBD1 is a possible D gene (5 bases). Looked up from germline, CDR1 is MNHEY and CDR2 is SMNVEV (reference sequence). The V end lost 5 bases, the J end lost 0 bases, and 13 bases lay between the germline ends. The CDR3 is 15 amino acids. The CDR3: CASSRGRDLNTEAFF. The CDR3 nucleotides are TGTGCCAGCAGTAGAGGGAGGGACTTGAACACTGAAGCTTTCTTT.